A few counts support the clone carrying this T cell receptor beta chain. As yet, its antigen is unknown. Sorted populations all had greater than 98% purity. The sample comes from a study of beta chain features in type 1 diabetes. Findings and limits, study-wide: It was not settled here whether HLA type affects TCRB rearrangement. TCRB CDR3 length was moderately but significantly reduced in all four CD4+ subsets of Type 1 diabetes patients.

The entirety of the isolated RNA underwent reverse transcription, so expressed TCRB transcripts were sequenced. Measured with immunoSEQ multiplex PCR; TCRdb has only the in-frame clones, and not every one. The table has 15,000 or so clones, approximately 45% seen once; the top ten hold about 0.57%. Germline lookup yields CDR1 LNHDA and CDR2 SQIVND (reference sequence). CDR3 length: 13 residues. V was clipped by 8 bases and J by 0 bases, with 9 bases between them. The chain joins TRBV19 to TRBJ2-3; no definite D call. Source material: stem cell memory CD4+ T cells from blood. This receptor was identified in a woman between 40 and 50 years old in good health. This chain's CDR3 is CASQELSTDTQYF. The CDR3 nucleotides are TGTGCCAGTCAAGAGCTTAGCACAGATACGCAGTATTTT. The full variable domain, in which reference TRBV19 and TRBJ2-3 provide the parts outside the CDR3, is DGGITQSPKYLFRKEGQNVTLSCEQNLNHDAMYWYRQDPGQGLRLIYYSQIVNDFQKGDIAEGYSVSREKKESFPLTVTSAQKNPTAFYLCASQELSTDTQYFGPGTRLTVL.